The next 28 T cell receptor beta chains were all read from a single sample in a study of cytomegalovirus exposure and HLA in healthy donors (dated by TCRdb to 2016 to 2017). Library preparation employed the immunoSEQ multiplex PCR assay. For the multiplex PCR, a mixture combining 60 forward primers for TCR Vbeta segments and 13 reverse primers for TCR Jbeta segments was used. TCRdb mirrors the immuneACCESS table, restricted to in-frame sequences. Some clones are absent from its copies; in checked studies, under half trace to an unresolved V gene, and the reason for the others is unknown. Recorded for this sample are fewer than 90,000 clones; roughly 78% of them occurred a single time. Approximately 2.7% of the sample belongs to the ten largest clones. Sequencing input: PBMCs. The receptors were sampled from a male donor in good health and CMV-seropositive.

This clone was detected only a few times. The chain carries TRBV7-2 and TRBJ1-4; tentatively, D is TRBD1 (6 bases). With 1 base removed from V and 7 bases from J, the gap between germline ends came to 13 bases. Germline V lookup: CDR1 SGHTA, CDR2 FQGNSA. This CDR3 spans 15 amino acids. CDR3 amino acids: CASSLVAGVREKLFF. The DNA of the CDR3 is TGTGCCAGCAGCTTAGTGGCAGGGGTGCGTGAAAAACTGTTTTTT.

The genes are TRBV28 and TRBJ2-7; 10 bases agree with TRBD1. The J segment lost 5 bases and the V segment lost 5 bases, leaving 9 bases of the junction unmatched. Germline V lookup: CDR1 MDHEN, CDR2 SYDVKM. The CDR3 is made up of 15 amino acids. The CDR3 DNA follows: TGTGCCAGCAGTGGGAGGGACAGGGGAAGGGACGAGCAGTACTTC. Amino acid sequence: CASSGRDRGRDEQYF.

The chain employs TRBV27 and TRBJ2-1, with TRBD1 matching over 8 bases. V lost 4 bases, J lost 5 bases, and 10 bases stayed unmatched. This CDR3 spans 16 amino acids. In germline, CDR1 is MNHEY, CDR2 SMNVEV (reference sequence). CDR3 region: CASSSRGQEYHNEQFF. CDR3 sequence (DNA): TGTGCCAGCAGTTCCCGGGGACAGGAATACCACAATGAGCAGTTCTTC.

The chain uses TRBV27 and TRBJ2-7; 7 nucleotides align to TRBD1. This CDR3 is built from 16 residues. Per the germline V gene, CDR1 is MNHEY and CDR2 is SMNVEV (reference sequence). V was pared by 1 base and J by 6 bases, with 12 bases of the junction left unmatched. CDR3 protein: CASSLWVGDRSAEQYF. The CDR3 coding sequence is TGTGCCAGCAGTTTATGGGTCGGGGACAGATCTGCCGAGCAGTACTTC.

V usage is TRBV5-1 and J usage is TRBJ1-2, with 8 bases that match TRBD1. The CDR3 spans 14 residues. V lost 0 bases, J lost 8 bases, and 6 bases stayed unmatched. Per the germline V gene, CDR1 is SGHRS and CDR2 is YFSETQ. The CDR3 loop reads CASSLAGTGQGYTF. DNA for the CDR3: TGCGCCAGCAGCTTGGCCGGGACAGGACAGGGCTACACCTTC.

V usage is TRBV6-1 and J usage is TRBJ1-1, with D perhaps TRBD1 (6 bases). Germline V CDR1 and CDR2: MNHNS, SASEGT. There are 14 residues in the CDR3. Trimming left V 5 bases short and J 1 base short, with 11 bases between. CDR3 amino acids: CASSLPGQNTEAFF. The CDR3 region has the DNA TGTGCCAGCAGTTTACCGGGACAGAACACTGAAGCTTTCTTT.

The rearrangement joins TRBV25-1 to TRBJ2-7; possible D gene TRBD2, 5 bases. This CDR3 contains 15 residues. V gave up 3 bases and J gave up 7 bases, with 19 bases separating them. Germline V gives CDR1 MGHDK, CDR2 SYGVNS. The CDR3, as DNA: TGTGCCAGCAGTGATTCGGACTGGGAGACGTCTGAGCAGTACTTC. Translating gives CASSDSDWETSEQYF.

This chain connects TRBV4-3 to TRBJ1-3; 11 bases agree with TRBD1. Germline V gene lookup returns CDR1 LGHNA and CDR2 YSLEER. The J segment lost 4 bases and the V segment lost 1 base, leaving 3 bases of the junction unmatched. This CDR3 has 16 residues. This CDR3 is CASSQGGQGAGNTIYF. The CDR3 DNA is TGCGCCAGCAGCCAAGGCGGACAGGGGGCAGGAAACACCATATATTTT.

The CDR3 here is CASSRDSLIEQFF. CDR3 coding DNA: TGTGCCAGTAGTAGGGACAGCTTGATTGAGCAGTTCTTC. The chain uses TRBV19 and TRBJ2-1, with 7 bases that match TRBD1. The junction had 6 bases not matched to a gene; V was cut back by 4 bases and J by 9 bases. The CDR3 contains 13 residues. Per the germline V gene, CDR1 is LNHDA and CDR2 is SQIVND (reference sequence).

This chain connects TRBV5-1 to TRBJ2-5; tentatively, D is TRBD2 (6 bases). The germline V and J ends were trimmed by 4 bases and 3 bases, with 16 bases remaining between them. Germline assignment: CDR1 SGHRS and CDR2 YFSETQ. CDR3 length: 15 amino acids. The CDR3 region is CASSVTGTPEETQYF. The CDR3 region has the DNA TGCGCCAGCAGCGTCACCGGGACTCCGGAAGAGACCCAGTACTTC.

This clone occurred once. The chain uses TRBV13 and TRBJ2-4; TRBD2 agrees at 7 bases. The V gene end was trimmed by 5 bases and the J gene end by 16 bases; junction bases not matched to a gene: 8. From germline, CDR1 is PRHDT and CDR2 FYEKMQ (reference sequence). CDR3 length equals 11 residues. DNA of the CDR3: TGTGCCAGCAGCCAAGCGGGACTTATATACTTC. Residues: CASSQAGLIYF.

The genes are TRBV5-5 and TRBJ1-2, with D hard to call. Deletions cut 1 base from V and 8 bases from J, with 12 bases between. Germline CDR1 is SGHKS and CDR2 is YYEKEE (reference sequence). The CDR3 is made up of 13 amino acids. In nucleotides, the CDR3 is TGTGCCAGCAGCTTGTTCGGCGGTGGAGGCTACACCTTC. This translates into CASSLFGGGGYTF. The complete variable domain, with remaining parts taken from reference TRBV5-5 and TRBJ1-2, reads DAGVTQSPTHLIKTRGQQVTLRCSPISGHKSVSWYQQVLGQGPQFIFQYYEKEERGRGNFPDRFSARQFPNYSSELNVNALLLGDSALYLCASSLFGGGGYTFGSGTRLTVV.

The J gene is TRBJ1-3, the V gene TRBV19, with D uncertain. Trimming shortened V by 2 bases and J by 0 bases, and 8 bases separated the two germline ends. Germline values: CDR1 LNHDA, CDR2 SQIVND (reference sequence). The CDR3 covers 15 residues. Here the CDR3 reads CASSISLSSGNTIYF. CDR3 DNA sequence: TGTGCCAGTAGTATATCTCTTAGCTCTGGAAACACCATATATTTT.

This clone was found a few times. The chain combines TRBV6-1 with TRBJ1-5; unclear D gene. The CDR3 consists of 13 residues. V shed 2 bases and J shed 6 bases, with 8 bases lying between them. The germline V gene has CDR1 MNHNS and CDR2 SASEGT. CDR3: CASSESGFQPQHF. As DNA, the CDR3 is TGTGCCAGCAGTGAAAGCGGGTTTCAGCCCCAGCATTTT.

CDR3 protein: CASRGRNYGYTF. The CDR3 nucleotides are TGTGCCAGCAGGGGGCGAAACTATGGCTACACCTTC. V gene TRBV27 combines with J gene TRBJ1-2; a weak D match, TRBD1 (5 bases). The CDR3 has 12 amino acids. V lost 6 bases and J 2 bases, leaving 7 bases between the germline ends. Looked up from germline, CDR1 is MNHEY and CDR2 is SMNVEV (reference sequence).

The chain links TRBV7-2 to TRBJ2-3; 9 bases match TRBD2. The junction had 7 bases not matched to a gene; V was cut back by 1 base and J by 5 bases. The CDR3 contains 16 residues. Germline CDR1 is SGHTA and CDR2 is FQGNSA. The CDR3 DNA follows: TGTGCCAGCAGCTTAGGGGGGTCAGCGGGGGGAGATACGCAGTATTTT. The encoded protein is CASSLGGSAGGDTQYF. The variable domain in full, completed from reference TRBV7-2 and TRBJ2-3, reads GAGVSQSPSNKVTEKGKDVELRCDPISGHTALYWYRQSLGQGLEFLIYFQGNSAPDKSGLPSDRFSAERTGGSVSTLTIQRTQQEDSAVYLCASSLGGSAGGDTQYFGPGTRLTVL.

V is TRBV6-1 and J is TRBJ2-1; tentatively, D is TRBD2 (5 bases). V lost 6 bases and J 7 bases, leaving 13 bases between the germline ends. This CDR3 contains 13 residues. In germline, CDR1 is MNHNS, CDR2 SASEGT. The CDR3 DNA is TGTGCCAGCAGGAGAGCAGGAGGTAATGAGCAGTTCTTC. Encoded protein: CASRRAGGNEQFF.

The V gene is TRBV2, the J gene TRBJ2-2; TRBD1 matches 7 bases. Trimming at V came to 7 bases and at J to 0 bases, leaving 5 bases not matched to a gene. Germline V CDR1 and CDR2: SNHLY, FYNNEI. This CDR3 spans 15 amino acids. The CDR3 DNA is TGTGCCAGCACCGAGGGGGCATCGAACACCGGGGAGCTGTTTTTT. It codes for CASTEGASNTGELFF.

J is TRBJ1-1 and V is TRBV7-9; D is unresolved. The V end lost 5 bases, the J end lost 1 base, and 14 bases lay between the germline ends. Germline CDR1 and CDR2: SEHNR and FQNEAQ (reference sequence). The CDR3 loop spans 15 amino acids. As DNA, the CDR3 is TGTGCCAGCAGCCTTCTTCAGGCTACGAACACTGAAGCTTTCTTT. Translation: CASSLLQATNTEAFF.

This chain connects TRBV9 to TRBJ1-1; no reliable D call. The ends were cut back, 0 bases at V and 3 bases at J, with 18 bases in the middle. CDR1 is SGDLS and CDR2 is YYNGEE in the germline V gene. This CDR3 spans 17 amino acids. The CDR3 region is CASSVANLWGEDTEAFF. Written as DNA, the CDR3 is TGTGCCAGCAGCGTAGCTAATCTATGGGGAGAGGACACTGAAGCTTTCTTT.

The V and J genes are TRBV7-9 and TRBJ2-7, with unresolved D. CDR1 and CDR2 (germline): SEHNR, FQNEAQ (reference sequence). Trimming pared 1 base from V and 2 bases from J, leaving 9 bases between. This CDR3 is built from 14 residues. The CDR3 loop reads CASSLDQVPYEQYF. The DNA of the CDR3 is TGTGCCAGCAGCTTAGATCAGGTACCCTACGAGCAGTACTTC.

The J gene is TRBJ2-3, the V gene TRBV9, with a possible D match to TRBD2 (6 bases). Germline V lookup: CDR1 SGDLS, CDR2 YYNGEE. The CDR3 has 15 residues. V lost 2 bases and J lost 0, with 10 bases in between. Here the CDR3 reads CASSVYRGSTDTQYF. The DNA for the CDR3 is TGTGCCAGCAGCGTTTACCGGGGGAGCACAGATACGCAGTATTTT.

The rearrangement uses TRBV5-5 and TRBJ2-1, with TRBD1 as a possible D gene (6 bases). The CDR3 totals 14 residues. Between the trimmed V and J ends, which lost 2 bases and 2 bases, there was a span of 8 bases. Germline-derived CDR1 and CDR2 are SGHKS and YYEKEE (reference sequence). The CDR3 region has the DNA TGTGCCAGCAGCTTCGGGACAACCTACAATGAGCAGTTCTTC. Protein: CASSFGTTYNEQFF.

This chain connects TRBV27 to TRBJ2-4, with 11 nucleotides matching TRBD2. There are 17 residues in the CDR3. The germline CDR1 and CDR2 sequences are MNHEY and SMNVEV (reference sequence). With 5 bases clipped from V and 0 bases from J, the junction kept 6 bases outside the gene matches. The DNA for the CDR3 is TGTGCCAGCAGTGCTCGACTAGCGGGGCTAGCCAAAAACATTCAGTACTTC. It encodes CASSARLAGLAKNIQYF.

This clone was seen only once. The V gene is TRBV2, the J gene TRBJ2-5; D perhaps matches TRBD2 (5 bases). The CDR3 runs to 13 residues. Trimming took off 1 base at V and 7 bases at J, with 10 bases between the two ends. Germline CDR1 SNHLY, CDR2 FYNNEI. DNA of the CDR3: TGTGCCAGCAGTGAAGTAAATAGCGTGACCCAGTACTTC. Its protein product is CASSEVNSVTQYF.

The rearrangement links TRBV10-1 to TRBJ2-1; D is ambiguous. Between the trimmed V and J ends, which lost 0 bases and 8 bases, there was a span of 8 bases. The germline gives CDR1 WNHNN, CDR2 SYGVQD (reference sequence). CDR3 length: 13 residues. This CDR3 is CASSESGKYEQFF. The CDR3 DNA follows: TGCGCCAGCAGTGAGTCTGGCAAATATGAGCAGTTCTTC.

The rearrangement joins TRBV11-3 to TRBJ2-7; TRBD2 agrees at 8 bases. This CDR3 region has 14 residues. With V trimmed by 5 bases and J by 6 bases, 9 bases remained unmatched. Germline lookup yields CDR1 SGHNT and CDR2 YENEEA. CDR3 region: CASSPRGGHGEQYF. The CDR3 nucleotides read TGTGCCAGCAGCCCCCGGGGGGGGCACGGCGAGCAGTACTTC.

The chain couples TRBV10-3 to TRBJ2-2; a weak D match, TRBD2 (6 bases). Trimming took off 4 bases at V and 5 bases at J, with 23 bases between the two ends. In germline, CDR1 is ENHRY, CDR2 SYGVKD. This CDR3 contains 18 residues. CDR3 sequence (DNA): TGTGCCATCAGTGCCCGATTTAGACTAGATGGGGGGACCGGGGAGCTGTTTTTT. This translates into CAISARFRLDGGTGELFF.